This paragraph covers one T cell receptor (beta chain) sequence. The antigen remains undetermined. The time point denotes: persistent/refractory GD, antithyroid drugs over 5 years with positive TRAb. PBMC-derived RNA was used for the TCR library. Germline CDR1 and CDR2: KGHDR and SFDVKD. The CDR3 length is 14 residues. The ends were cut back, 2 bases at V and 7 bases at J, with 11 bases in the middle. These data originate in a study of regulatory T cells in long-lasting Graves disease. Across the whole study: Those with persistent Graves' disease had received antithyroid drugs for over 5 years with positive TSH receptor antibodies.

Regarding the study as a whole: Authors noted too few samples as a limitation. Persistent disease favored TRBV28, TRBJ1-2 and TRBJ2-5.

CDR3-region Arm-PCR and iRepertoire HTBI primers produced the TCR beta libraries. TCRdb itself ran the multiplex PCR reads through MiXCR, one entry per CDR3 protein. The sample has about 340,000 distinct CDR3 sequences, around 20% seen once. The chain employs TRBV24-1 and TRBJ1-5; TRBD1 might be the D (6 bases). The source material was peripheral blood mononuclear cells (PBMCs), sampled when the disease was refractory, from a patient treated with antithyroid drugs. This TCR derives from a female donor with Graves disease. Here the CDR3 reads CATSDYRVGQPQHF. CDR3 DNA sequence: TGTGCCACCAGTGATTACAGGGTTGGACAGCCCCAGCATTTT.